Listed below are T cell receptor beta chains from one sample, sequenced in a study of T cells in localized non-small cell lung cancer. TCRdb keeps only in-frame clones here, not all; method: immunoSEQ multiplex PCR. This sample has over a thousand clones, with 26% found just once. Sample: normal lung tissue next to the tumor, taken before any cancer treatment. These receptors were collected from a male donor at least 60 years old with stage II lung adenocarcinoma. The CDR3 runs from the conserved cysteine through the conserved F or W. A D gene is named only where the DNA matches it firmly. The listing skips clone size in some rows; elsewhere it reads once, few, many or a size class.

v_gene,abundance,j_gene,d_gene,CDR3aa,CDR3nt
TRBV11-3,few,TRBJ1-2,TRBD1,CASSLQGGSYGYTF,TGTGCCAGCAGCCTCCAGGGGGGTAGCTATGGCTACACCTTC
TRBV28,few,TRBJ1-1,TRBD1,CASSFGDRQITEAFF,TGTGCCAGCAGTTTCGGGGACAGGCAGATCACTGAAGCTTTCTTT
TRBV6-8,.,TRBJ2-1,TRBD2,CASSSLTSGGSNEQFF,TGTGCCAGCAGTTCCTTGACTAGCGGGGGGAGCAATGAGCAGTTCTTC
TRBV6-8,few,TRBJ2-5,.,CASSYSLTQETQYF,TGTGCCAGCAGTTACTCTCTCACGCAAGAGACCCAGTACTTC
TRBV16,.,TRBJ1-6,TRBD1,CASSQGQGFESPLHF,TGTGCCAGCAGCCAAGGACAGGGTTTTGAATCACCCCTCCACTTT
TRBV18,.,TRBJ1-1,TRBD1,CASSPGQQNTEAFF,TGTGCCAGCTCACCGGGACAGCAGAACACTGAAGCTTTCTTT
TRBV6-8,.,TRBJ1-5,.,CASSYSAVSNQPQHF,TGTGCCAGCAGTTACTCGGCCGTTAGCAATCAGCCCCAGCATTTT
TRBV11-3,few,TRBJ1-1,TRBD1,CASSHRTGQGTEAFF,TGTGCCAGCAGCCACCGGACAGGGCAAGGCACTGAAGCTTTCTTT
TRBV15,.,TRBJ2-6,.,CATSRDRAGANVLTF,TGTGCCACCAGCAGAGACAGGGCGGGGGCCAACGTCCTGACTTTC
TRBV9,medium-sized,TRBJ1-2,.,CASSVVQGFGYGYTF,TGTGCCAGCAGCGTAGTCCAAGGGTTCGGCTATGGCTACACCTTC
TRBV6-8,.,TRBJ2-3,TRBD2,CASTPYSGGVTDTQYF,TGTGCCAGCACCCCTTATAGCGGGGGGGTCACAGATACGCAGTATTTT
TRBV6-8,large,TRBJ1-6,TRBD1,CASSYEGRGRSPLHF,TGTGCCAGCAGTTACGAAGGAAGGGGGCGTTCACCCCTCCACTTT
TRBV11-3,few,TRBJ2-7,.,CASSPASGTSSYEQYF,TGTGCCAGCAGCCCCGCCTCCGGGACAAGCTCCTACGAGCAGTACTTC
TRBV9,.,TRBJ1-1,TRBD1,CASSMGQGNTEAFF,TGTGCCAGCAGCATGGGACAGGGAAACACTGAAGCTTTCTTT
TRBV18,.,TRBJ2-1,TRBD2,CASSPSSGGIYNEQFF,TGTGCCAGCTCACCCTCTAGCGGGGGGATATACAATGAGCAGTTCTTC
TRBV6-8,medium-sized,TRBJ1-1,TRBD1,CASSLTGGRLNTEAFF,TGTGCCAGCAGCCTGACAGGGGGTAGACTGAACACTGAAGCTTTCTTT
TRBV4-1,medium-sized,TRBJ2-3,TRBD2,CASSHTSGGRPVTQYF,TGCGCCAGCAGCCACACTAGCGGGGGGAGGCCAGTTACGCAGTATTTT
TRBV18,.,TRBJ2-2,.,CASSLTVTNTGSHTGELFF,TGTGCCAGCTCACTGACGGTAACGAACACCGGCTCCCACACCGGGGAGCTGTTTTTT
TRBV7-6,few,TRBJ2-2,.,CASSLDHATGELFF,TGTGCCAGCAGCTTAGATCACGCGACCGGGGAGCTGTTTTTT
TRBV12-5,.,TRBJ1-1,.,CASTLTGEAFF,TGTGCCAGCACCCTGACTGGTGAAGCTTTCTTT
TRBV9,medium-sized,TRBJ2-2,.,CASSVDPTAAGELFF,TGTGCCAGCAGCGTCGACCCGACGGCGGCCGGGGAGCTGTTTTTT
TRBV2,few,TRBJ2-1,TRBD2,CASSIGTSGLYNEQFF,TGTGCCAGCAGCATCGGGACTAGCGGGCTCTACAATGAGCAGTTCTTC
TRBV11-3,medium-sized,TRBJ1-2,.,CASSDRTANYGYTF,TGTGCCAGCAGCGATCGGACAGCTAACTATGGCTACACCTTC
TRBV6-8,large,TRBJ1-1,TRBD1,CASSYFQGDTEAFF,TGTGCCAGCAGTTATTTTCAGGGGGACACTGAAGCTTTCTTT
TRBV6-8,medium-sized,TRBJ1-5,TRBD1,CASSGQGYSNQPQHF,TGTGCCAGCAGCGGACAGGGATATAGCAATCAGCCCCAGCATTTT
TRBV4-1,medium-sized,TRBJ1-1,.,CASSQEIGLNTEAFF,TGCGCCAGCAGCCAAGAGATAGGACTGAACACTGAAGCTTTCTTT
TRBV28,.,TRBJ1-2,TRBD1,CASSQNRGLRTF,TGTGCCAGCAGCCAGAACAGGGGTTTAAGGACCTTC
TRBV11-3,.,TRBJ1-5,.,CASSLGVAGISNQPQHF,TGTGCCAGCAGCTTGGGCGTGGCAGGGATTAGCAATCAGCCCCAGCATTTT
TRBV6-8,few,TRBJ2-6,TRBD2,CASSEGNLRTSSPGANVLTF,TGTGCCAGCAGTGAGGGTAATCTAAGGACTAGCAGCCCCGGGGCCAACGTCCTGACTTTC
TRBV11-3,medium-sized,TRBJ2-2,TRBD1,CASRQGAGTGELFF,TGTGCCAGCAGGCAGGGGGCGGGTACCGGGGAGCTGTTTTTT